The T cell receptor beta chain described here comes from a study of T cell repertoires in cytomegalovirus infection. TCRdb re-called the reads through MiXCR, storing one row per CDR3 protein. The sample lists approximately 500,000 distinct CDR3 sequences; 16% were seen once. The length of the CDR3 is 15 residues. Germline V gene data show CDR1 as SGHRS and CDR2 as YFSETQ. V shed 0 bases and J shed 6 bases, with 16 bases lying between them. The table lists this clonotype with a few counts. The rearrangement links TRBV5-1 to TRBJ2-7, with a possible D match to TRBD2 (6 bases). This clonotype was sampled from a human donor in good health (CMV status not recorded). Some clones in this sample may be carry-over from other donors' samples. Sequenced material: CD8+ T cells from PBMCs. CDR3 in amino acids: CASSLEEGMAGEQYF. The CDR3 DNA is TGCGCCAGCAGCTTGGAGGAGGGTATGGCGGGCGAGCAGTACTTC.